The present TCR beta chain was sequenced within a study of Graves' ophthalmopathy and Graves' hyperthyroidism. Study-level points and caveats: Classification of ophthalmopathy versus stable hyperthyroidism by a 13-signature model yielded around 90% sensitivity and about 81% specificity.

This clonotype was counted many times. Antigen: not known. The CDR3 has 15 amino acids. CDR1 SGHTA and CDR2 FQGNSA come from the germline V gene. Losses at the gene ends were 6 bases for V and 3 bases for J; bases not matched to a gene: 10. Patients were left out if they had other autoimmune diseases, uncontrolled infections, pregnancy or lactation. Amplifying from RNA transcripts, the study obtained TCR beta CDR3 regions. HTBI primers primed a first-round RT-PCR, and a second-round multiplex PCR followed. Each CDR3 protein is one row after TCRdb ran MiXCR on the multiplex PCR reads. This sample has about 420,000 distinct CDR3 sequences, with around 21% found just once.

This TCR was sampled from a woman aged 18-29 years with stable Graves' hyperthyroidism. The genes are TRBV7-2 and TRBJ2-7; 8 bases are shared with TRBD1. The sequencing input was peripheral blood. The CDR3 here is CASSPTSDRVYEQYF. For the CDR3, the DNA is TGTGCCAGCAGTCCGACGTCGGACAGGGTCTACGAGCAGTACTTC.